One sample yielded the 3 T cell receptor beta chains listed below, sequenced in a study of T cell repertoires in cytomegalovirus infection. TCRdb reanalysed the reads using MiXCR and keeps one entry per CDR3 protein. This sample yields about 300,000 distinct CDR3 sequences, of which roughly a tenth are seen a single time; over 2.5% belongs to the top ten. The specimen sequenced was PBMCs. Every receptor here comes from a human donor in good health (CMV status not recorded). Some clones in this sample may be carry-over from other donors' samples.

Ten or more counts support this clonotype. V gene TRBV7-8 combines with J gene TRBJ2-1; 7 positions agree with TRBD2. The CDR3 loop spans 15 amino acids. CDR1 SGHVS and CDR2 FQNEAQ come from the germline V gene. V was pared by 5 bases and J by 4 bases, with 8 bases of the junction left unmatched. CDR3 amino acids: CASSPAGILYNEQFF. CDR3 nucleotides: TGTGCCAGCAGCCCAGCGGGGATCCTTTACAATGAGCAGTTCTTC.

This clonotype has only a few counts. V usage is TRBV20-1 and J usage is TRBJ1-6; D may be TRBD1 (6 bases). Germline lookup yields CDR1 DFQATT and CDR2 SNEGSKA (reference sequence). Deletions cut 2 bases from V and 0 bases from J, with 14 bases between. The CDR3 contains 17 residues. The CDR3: CSARSDRPASYNSPLHF. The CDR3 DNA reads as TGCAGTGCTAGATCAGACAGGCCGGCCTCCTATAATTCACCCCTCCACTTT.

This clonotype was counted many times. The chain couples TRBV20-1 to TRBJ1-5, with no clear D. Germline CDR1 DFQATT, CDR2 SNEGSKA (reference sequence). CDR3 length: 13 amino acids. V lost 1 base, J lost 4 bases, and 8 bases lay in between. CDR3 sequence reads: CSARAQENQPQHF. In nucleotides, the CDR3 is TGCAGTGCTAGAGCCCAGGAAAATCAGCCCCAGCATTTT.